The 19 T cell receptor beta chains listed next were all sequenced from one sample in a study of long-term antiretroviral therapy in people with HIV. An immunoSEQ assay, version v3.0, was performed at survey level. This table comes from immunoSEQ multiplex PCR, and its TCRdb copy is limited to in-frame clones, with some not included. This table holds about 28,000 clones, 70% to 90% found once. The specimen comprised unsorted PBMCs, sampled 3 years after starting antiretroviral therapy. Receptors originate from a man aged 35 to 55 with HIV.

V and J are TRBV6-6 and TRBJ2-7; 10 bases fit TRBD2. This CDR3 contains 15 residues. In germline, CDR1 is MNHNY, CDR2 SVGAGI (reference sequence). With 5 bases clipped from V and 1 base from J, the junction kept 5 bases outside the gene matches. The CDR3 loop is CASSTRTSGSYEQYF. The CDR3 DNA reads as TGTGCCAGCAGTACCAGGACTAGCGGTTCCTACGAGCAGTACTTC.

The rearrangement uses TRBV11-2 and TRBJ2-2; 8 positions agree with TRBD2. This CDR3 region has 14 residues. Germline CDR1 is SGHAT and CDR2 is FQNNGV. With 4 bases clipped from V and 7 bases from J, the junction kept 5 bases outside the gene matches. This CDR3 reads CASSSRSGGGELFF. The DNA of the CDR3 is TGTGCCAGCAGCTCTAGAAGCGGGGGCGGGGAGCTGTTTTTT.

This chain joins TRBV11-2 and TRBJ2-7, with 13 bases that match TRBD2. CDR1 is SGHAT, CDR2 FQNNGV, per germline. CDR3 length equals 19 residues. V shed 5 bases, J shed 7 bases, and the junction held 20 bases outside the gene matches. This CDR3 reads CASSNPVVQTSGRDREQYF. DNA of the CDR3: TGTGCCAGCAGCAACCCAGTGGTCCAAACTAGCGGGAGGGACAGGGAGCAGTACTTC. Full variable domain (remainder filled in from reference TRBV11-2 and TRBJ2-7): EAGVAQSPRYKIIEKRQSVAFWCNPISGHATLYWYQQILGQGPKLLIQFQNNGVVDDSQLPKDRFSAERLKGVDSTLKIQPAKLEDSAVYLCASSNPVVQTSGRDREQYFGPGTRLTVT.

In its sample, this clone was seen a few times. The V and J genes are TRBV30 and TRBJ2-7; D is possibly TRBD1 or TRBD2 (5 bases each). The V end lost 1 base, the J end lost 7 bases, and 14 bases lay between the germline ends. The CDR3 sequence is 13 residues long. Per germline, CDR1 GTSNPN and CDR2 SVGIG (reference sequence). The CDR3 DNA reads TGTGCCTGGAGTGAGTCAGGGACGGGAGAGCAGTACTTC. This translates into CAWSESGTGEQYF.

CDR3 sequence: CASSFTGLTDTQYF. The CDR3 coding sequence is TGTGCCAGCAGTTTCACGGGTCTGACAGATACGCAGTATTTT. The chain joins TRBV27 to TRBJ2-3; no clear D. Deletions cut 3 bases from V and 3 bases from J, with 10 bases between. The germline V gene has CDR1 MNHEY and CDR2 SMNVEV (reference sequence). The CDR3 is made up of 14 amino acids.

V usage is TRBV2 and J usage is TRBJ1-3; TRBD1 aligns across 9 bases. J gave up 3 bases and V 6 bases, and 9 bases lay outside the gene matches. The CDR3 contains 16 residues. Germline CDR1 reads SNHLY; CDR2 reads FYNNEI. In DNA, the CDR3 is TGTGCCAGCAGCGTCGGACAGGGGTCCCTTGGAAACACCATATATTTT. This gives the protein CASSVGQGSLGNTIYF.

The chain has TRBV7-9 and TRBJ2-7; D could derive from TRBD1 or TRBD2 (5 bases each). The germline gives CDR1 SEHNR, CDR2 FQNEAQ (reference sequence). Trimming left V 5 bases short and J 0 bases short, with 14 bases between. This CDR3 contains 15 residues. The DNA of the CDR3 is TGTGCCAGCAGCCTAAAGGGGACCCCCTCCTACGAGCAGTACTTC. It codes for CASSLKGTPSYEQYF.

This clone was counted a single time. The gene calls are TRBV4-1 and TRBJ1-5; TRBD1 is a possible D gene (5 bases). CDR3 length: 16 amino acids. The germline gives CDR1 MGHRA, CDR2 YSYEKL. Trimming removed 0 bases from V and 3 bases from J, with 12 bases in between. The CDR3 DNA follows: TGCGCCAGCAGCCAAGATTGGGGCAGTCCCAATCAGCCCCAGCATTTT. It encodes CASSQDWGSPNQPQHF.

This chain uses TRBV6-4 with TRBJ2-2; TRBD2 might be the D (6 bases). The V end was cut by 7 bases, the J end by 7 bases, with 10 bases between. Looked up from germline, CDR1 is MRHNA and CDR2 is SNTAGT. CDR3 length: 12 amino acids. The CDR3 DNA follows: TGTGCCAGCATGGGGGGACGCGGGGAGCTGTTTTTT. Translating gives CASMGGRGELFF.

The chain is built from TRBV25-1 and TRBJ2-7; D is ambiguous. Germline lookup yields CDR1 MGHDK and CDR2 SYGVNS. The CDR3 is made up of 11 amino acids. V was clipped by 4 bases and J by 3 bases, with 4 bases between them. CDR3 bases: TGTGCCAGCAGTGGAAGCTACGAGCAGTACTTC. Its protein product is CASSGSYEQYF.

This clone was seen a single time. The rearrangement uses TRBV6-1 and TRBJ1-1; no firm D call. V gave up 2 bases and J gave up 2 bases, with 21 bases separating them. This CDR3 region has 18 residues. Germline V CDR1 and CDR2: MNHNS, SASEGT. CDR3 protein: CASSERSSAPRFNTEAFF. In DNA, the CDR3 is TGTGCCAGCAGTGAACGCTCTTCGGCCCCCCGATTTAACACTGAAGCTTTCTTT.

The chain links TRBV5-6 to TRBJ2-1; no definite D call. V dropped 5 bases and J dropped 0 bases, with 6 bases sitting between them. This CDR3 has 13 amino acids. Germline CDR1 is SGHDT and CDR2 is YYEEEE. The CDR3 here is CASRYRSYNEQFF. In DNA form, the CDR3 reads TGTGCCAGCAGGTACCGCTCCTACAATGAGCAGTTCTTC.

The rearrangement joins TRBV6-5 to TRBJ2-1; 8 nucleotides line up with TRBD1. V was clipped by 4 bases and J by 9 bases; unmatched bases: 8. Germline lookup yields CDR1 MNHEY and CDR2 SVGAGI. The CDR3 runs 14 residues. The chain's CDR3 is CASSLDRAWSEQFF. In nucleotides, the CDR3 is TGTGCCAGCAGTTTGGACAGGGCGTGGAGTGAGCAGTTCTTC.

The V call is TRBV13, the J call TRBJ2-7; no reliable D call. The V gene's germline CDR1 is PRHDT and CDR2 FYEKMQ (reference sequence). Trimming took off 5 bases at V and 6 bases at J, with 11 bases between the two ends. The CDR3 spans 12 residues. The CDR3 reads CASSPTSGEQYF. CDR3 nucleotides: TGTGCCAGCAGCCCAACCTCCGGCGAGCAGTACTTC.

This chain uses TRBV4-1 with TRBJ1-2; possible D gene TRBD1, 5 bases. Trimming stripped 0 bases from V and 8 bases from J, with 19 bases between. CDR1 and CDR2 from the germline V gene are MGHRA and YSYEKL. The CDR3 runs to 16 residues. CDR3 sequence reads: CASSQETRQGGEGYTF. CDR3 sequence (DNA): TGCGCCAGCAGCCAAGAAACGCGGCAGGGCGGTGAGGGCTACACCTTC.

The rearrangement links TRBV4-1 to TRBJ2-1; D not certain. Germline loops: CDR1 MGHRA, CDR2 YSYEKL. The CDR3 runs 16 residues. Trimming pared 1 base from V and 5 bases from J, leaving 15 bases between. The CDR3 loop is CASSQVSARLNNEQFF. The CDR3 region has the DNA TGCGCCAGCAGCCAAGTTTCTGCACGTCTCAACAATGAGCAGTTCTTC.

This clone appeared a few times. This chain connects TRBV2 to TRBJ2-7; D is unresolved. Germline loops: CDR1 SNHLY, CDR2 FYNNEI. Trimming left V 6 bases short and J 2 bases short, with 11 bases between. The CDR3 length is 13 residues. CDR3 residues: CASSRTKPYEQYF. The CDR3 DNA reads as TGTGCCAGCAGCCGAACTAAACCCTACGAGCAGTACTTC.

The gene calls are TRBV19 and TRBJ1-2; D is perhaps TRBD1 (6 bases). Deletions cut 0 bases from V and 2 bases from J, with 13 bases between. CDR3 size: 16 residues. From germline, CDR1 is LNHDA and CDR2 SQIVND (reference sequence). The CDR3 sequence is CASSIDWPGENYGYTF. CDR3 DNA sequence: TGTGCCAGTAGTATAGATTGGCCAGGGGAGAACTATGGCTACACCTTC.

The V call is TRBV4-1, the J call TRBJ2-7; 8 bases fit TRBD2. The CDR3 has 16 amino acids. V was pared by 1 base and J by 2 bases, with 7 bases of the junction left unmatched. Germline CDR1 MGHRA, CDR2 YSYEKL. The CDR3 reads CASSQGDSGAPYEQYF. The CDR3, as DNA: TGCGCCAGCAGCCAAGGGGATAGCGGGGCCCCCTACGAGCAGTACTTC.